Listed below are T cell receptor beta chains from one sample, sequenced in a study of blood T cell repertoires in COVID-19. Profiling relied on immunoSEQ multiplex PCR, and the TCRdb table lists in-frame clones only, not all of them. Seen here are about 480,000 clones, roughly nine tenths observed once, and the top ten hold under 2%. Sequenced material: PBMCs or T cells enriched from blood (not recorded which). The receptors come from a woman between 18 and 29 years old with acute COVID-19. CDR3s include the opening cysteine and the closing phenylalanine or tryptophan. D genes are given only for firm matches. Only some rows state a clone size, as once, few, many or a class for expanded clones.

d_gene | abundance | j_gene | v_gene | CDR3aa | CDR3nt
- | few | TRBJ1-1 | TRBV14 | CASTIGGNTEAFF | TGTGCCAGCACCATCGGGGGGAACACTGAAGCTTTCTTT
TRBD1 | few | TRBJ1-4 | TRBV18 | CASSPEGARGEKLFF | TGTGCCAGCTCACCGGAGGGGGCGCGAGGTGAAAAACTGTTTTTT
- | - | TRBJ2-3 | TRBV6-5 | CASSRLARDTQYF | TGTGCCAGCAGTCGACTTGCGAGGGATACGCAGTATTTT
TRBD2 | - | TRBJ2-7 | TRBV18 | CASSPERDLRDEQYF | TGTGCCAGCTCACCCGAGCGGGACCTTCGAGACGAGCAGTACTTC
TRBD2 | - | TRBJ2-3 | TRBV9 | CASSAPLGLEGVTDTQYF | TGTGCCAGCAGCGCACCCTTAGGACTAGAAGGGGTCACAGATACGCAGTATTTT
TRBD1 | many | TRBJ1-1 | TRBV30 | CAWSTERQGSGFF | TGTGCCTGGAGCACGGAGAGACAGGGTTCGGGTTTCTTT
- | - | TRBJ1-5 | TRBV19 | CASSISGQGSNQPQHF | TGTGCCAGTAGTATTAGCGGGCAGGGTAGCAATCAGCCCCAGCATTTT
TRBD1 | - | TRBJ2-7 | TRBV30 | CAWGSRQGVYEQYF | TGTGCCTGGGGGTCGAGACAGGGTGTCTACGAGCAGTACTTC
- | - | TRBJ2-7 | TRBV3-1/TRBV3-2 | CASSQQGNAYEQYF | TGTGCCAGCAGCCAACAGGGAAATGCCTACGAGCAGTACTTC
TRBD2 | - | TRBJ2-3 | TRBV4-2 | CASSQGTSGADTQYF | TGTGCCAGCAGCCAAGGGACTAGCGGGGCAGATACGCAGTATTTT
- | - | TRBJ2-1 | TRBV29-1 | CSVPLQGGYNEQFF | TGCAGCGTTCCCCTTCAGGGCGGCTACAATGAGCAGTTCTTC